The 10 T cell receptor beta chains below were found in one sample sequenced in a study of a mutant IDH1 vaccine in newly diagnosed glioma. Sequencing was performed with immunoSEQ multiplex PCR; in TCRdb, only in-frame clones are kept and a portion is missing. The sample records 75,000 to 80,000 clones, about 85% being singletons. Specified time point: week 23, last vaccination. Vaccinated patients received 300 ug of mutant IDH1 20-mer peptide per dose, with topical imiquimod. Antigens for these TCRs are unknown. Material: PBMCs, obtained from a glioma patient whose treatment included an IDH1 peptide vaccine. The receptors here all came from a woman in her 50s with glioma.

The chain carries TRBV28 and TRBJ2-3; D is tentatively TRBD1 or TRBD2 (5 bases each). Trimming removed 5 bases from V and 3 bases from J, with 15 bases in between. The V gene's germline CDR1 is MDHEN and CDR2 SYDVKM. CDR3 length: 15 residues. The CDR3 protein is CASSPGQVWTDTQYF. The CDR3 DNA reads TGTGCCAGCAGTCCGGGGCAGGTGTGGACAGATACGCAGTATTTT.

The rearrangement links TRBV2 to TRBJ2-2; D is undetermined. The CDR3 is 12 amino acids. Looked up from germline, CDR1 is SNHLY and CDR2 is FYNNEI. The germline V and J ends were trimmed by 5 bases and 4 bases, with 5 bases remaining between them. The CDR3 region is CASSLGTGELFF. In nucleotides, the CDR3 is TGTGCCAGCAGTCTAGGCACCGGGGAGCTGTTTTTT. Looking up the rest from reference TRBV2 and TRBJ2-2 gives the full variable domain: EPEVTQTPSHQVTQMGQEVILRCVPISNHLYFYWYRQILGQKVEFLVSFYNNEISEKSEIFDDQFSVERPDGSNFTLKIRSTKLEDSAMYFCASSLGTGELFFGEGSRLTVL.

This clone was seen a few times. The genes are TRBV2 and TRBJ2-7, with D tentatively TRBD1 (6 bases). This CDR3 has 12 amino acids. V lost 7 bases and J 2 bases, leaving 9 bases between the germline ends. Per germline, CDR1 SNHLY and CDR2 FYNNEI. The DNA for the CDR3 is TGTGCCAGCAAAACAGGGCCCTACGAGCAGTACTTC. Translating it yields CASKTGPYEQYF.

The rearrangement uses TRBV5-1 and TRBJ1-1, with 7 bases identical to TRBD1. Germline CDR1 reads SGHRS; CDR2 reads YFSETQ. V was pared by 3 bases and J by 4 bases, with 12 bases of the junction left unmatched. The CDR3 has 16 amino acids. CDR3 in DNA: TGCGCCAGCAGCTCTCTCGGACAGGTGTCCGGCACTGAAGCTTTCTTT. Its translation is CASSSLGQVSGTEAFF.

J is TRBJ1-6 and V is TRBV6-5; a weak D match, TRBD1 (6 bases). Germline V CDR1 and CDR2: MNHEY, SVGAGI. The CDR3 is 15 amino acids. The V gene lost 0 bases and the J gene lost 7 bases, with 10 bases spanning the gap. In DNA, the CDR3 is TGTGCCAGCAGTTACTCCGACAGGTTGAATTCACCCCTCCACTTT. As protein: CASSYSDRLNSPLHF.

A single count supports this clone. The sample holds other DNA sequences that translate to the same CDR3. The gene calls are TRBV5-1 and TRBJ1-4; unclear D gene. Per germline, CDR1 SGHRS and CDR2 YFSETQ. V gave up 0 bases and J gave up 2 bases, with 5 bases separating them. The CDR3 contains 14 residues. The CDR3, as DNA: TGCGCCAGCAGCTTGGGGTCGACTAATGAAAAACTGTTTTTT. This codes for CASSLGSTNEKLFF.

V usage is TRBV18 and J usage is TRBJ2-3; the match to TRBD2 covers 7 bases. Germline-derived CDR1 and CDR2 are KGHSH and LQKENI. The V segment lost 2 bases and the J segment 0 bases; nucleotides outside the gene matches: 5. There are 16 residues in the CDR3. CDR3 loop: CASSPSLAESTDTQYF. The CDR3 nucleotides read TGTGCCAGCTCACCATCCCTAGCGGAAAGCACAGATACGCAGTATTTT.

The chain combines TRBV5-1 with TRBJ1-2; tentatively, D is TRBD1 (6 bases). V dropped 2 bases and J dropped 2 bases, with 10 bases sitting between them. Looked up from germline, CDR1 is SGHRS and CDR2 is YFSETQ. This CDR3 has 14 amino acids. This CDR3 is CASSFATGNYGYTF. In DNA, the CDR3 is TGCGCCAGCAGCTTCGCGACAGGAAACTATGGCTACACCTTC. The whole variable domain, filled in from reference TRBV5-1 and TRBJ1-2, reads KAGVTQTPRYLIKTRGQQVTLSCSPISGHRSVSWYQQTPGQGLQFLFEYFSETQRNKGNFPGRFSGRQFSNSRSEMNVSTLELGDSALYLCASSFATGNYGYTFGSGTRLTVV.

V usage is TRBV28 and J usage is TRBJ1-4, with a possible D match to TRBD1 (5 bases). Germline V CDR1 and CDR2: MDHEN, SYDVKM. Trimming pared 6 bases from V and 5 bases from J, leaving 10 bases between. The CDR3 is 13 residues long. CDR3 nucleotide sequence: TGTGCCAGCAGAACCGGGGCCAATGAAAAACTGTTTTTT. It codes for CASRTGANEKLFF.

The chain is built from TRBV30 and TRBJ2-6, with D perhaps TRBD1 (7 bases). The CDR3 spans 15 residues. The germline gives CDR1 GTSNPN, CDR2 SVGIG (reference sequence). V was trimmed by 4 bases and J by 2 bases, leaving 12 bases between them. CDR3 sequence (DNA): TGTGCCTGGACTTCCAGGGGGGCTGGGGCCAACGTCCTGACTTTC. Amino acid sequence: CAWTSRGAGANVLTF.